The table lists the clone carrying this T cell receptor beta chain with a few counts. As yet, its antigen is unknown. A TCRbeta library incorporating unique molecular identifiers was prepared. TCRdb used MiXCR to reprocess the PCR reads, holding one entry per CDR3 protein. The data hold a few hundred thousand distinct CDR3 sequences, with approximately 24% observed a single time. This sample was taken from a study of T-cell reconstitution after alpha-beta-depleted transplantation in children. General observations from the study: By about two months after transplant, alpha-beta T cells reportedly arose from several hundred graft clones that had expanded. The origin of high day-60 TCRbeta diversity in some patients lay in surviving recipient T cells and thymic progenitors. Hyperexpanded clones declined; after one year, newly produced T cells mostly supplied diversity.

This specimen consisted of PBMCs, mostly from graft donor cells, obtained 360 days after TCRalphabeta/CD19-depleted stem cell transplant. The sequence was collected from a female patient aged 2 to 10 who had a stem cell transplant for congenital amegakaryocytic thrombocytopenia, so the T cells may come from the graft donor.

The CDR3 sequence: CASNGGLYEQYF. Written as DNA, the CDR3 is TGTGCCAGCAACGGGGGTCTCTACGAGCAGTACTTC. V usage is TRBV5-6 and J usage is TRBJ2-7; tentative D call: TRBD2 (6 bases). Trimming removed 6 bases at V and 3 bases at J, with 10 bases between. Looked up from germline, CDR1 is SGHDT and CDR2 is YYEEEE. CDR3 length equals 12 residues.